The 3 T cell receptor beta chains listed next were all sequenced from one sample in a study of T cell repertoires in cytomegalovirus infection. MiXCR was run by TCRdb on the reads, yielding one entry per CDR3 protein. In the table there are hundreds of thousands of distinct CDR3 sequences, about a third of which are singletons. These receptors' antigens are unknown. Specimen: cultured CD8+ T cells from PBMCs, collected from culture after CMV antigen stimulation. The receptors originated from a human donor in good health (CMV status not recorded). Some clones in this sample may be carry-over from other donors' samples.

V is TRBV5-4 and J is TRBJ1-1, with D possibly TRBD1 on 6 matching bases. The CDR3 consists of 16 residues. The germline V gene has CDR1 SGHNT and CDR2 YYREEE (reference sequence). Trimming pared 2 bases from V and 4 bases from J, leaving 18 bases between. The CDR3 sequence is CASSFYGGAGSTEAFF. CDR3 bases: TGTGCCAGCAGCTTCTATGGGGGCGCCGGTAGCACTGAAGCTTTCTTT.

This clonotype was picked up many times. The chain carries TRBV7-9 and TRBJ2-7; D is possibly TRBD2 (7 bases). The V gene's germline CDR1 is SEHNR and CDR2 FQNEAQ (reference sequence). This CDR3 has 15 amino acids. V gave up 4 bases and J gave up 0 bases, with 13 bases separating them. This CDR3 reads CASSSSGGVSYEQYF. DNA of the CDR3: TGTGCCAGCAGCTCTTCGGGGGGCGTCTCCTACGAGCAGTACTTC.

The chain recombines TRBV7-9 with TRBJ1-1; the match to TRBD1 covers 7 bases. J gave up 4 bases and V 6 bases, and 8 bases lay outside the gene matches. Germline lookup yields CDR1 SEHNR and CDR2 FQNEAQ (reference sequence). The CDR3 has 14 amino acids. The CDR3 loop reads CASRSTGSGTEAFF. For the CDR3, the DNA is TGTGCCAGCAGATCGACAGGGTCCGGCACTGAAGCTTTCTTT.